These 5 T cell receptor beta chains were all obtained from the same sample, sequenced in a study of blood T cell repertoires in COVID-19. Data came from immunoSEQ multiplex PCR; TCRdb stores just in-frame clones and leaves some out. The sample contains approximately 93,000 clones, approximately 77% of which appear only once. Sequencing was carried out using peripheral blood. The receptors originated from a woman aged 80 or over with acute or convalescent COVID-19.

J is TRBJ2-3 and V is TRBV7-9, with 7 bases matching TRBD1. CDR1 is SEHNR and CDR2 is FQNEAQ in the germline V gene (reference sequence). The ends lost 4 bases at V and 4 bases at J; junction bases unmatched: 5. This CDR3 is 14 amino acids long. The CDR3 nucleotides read TGTGCCAGCAGCTACGGACAGGAGTCAGATACGCAGTATTTT. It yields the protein CASSYGQESDTQYF. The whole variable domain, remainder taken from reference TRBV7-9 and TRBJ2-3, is DTGVSQNPRHKITKRGQNVTFRCDPISEHNRLYWYRQTLGQGPEFLTYFQNEAQLEKSRLLSDRFSAERPKGSFSTLEIQRTEQGDSAMYLCASSYGQESDTQYFGPGTRLTVL.

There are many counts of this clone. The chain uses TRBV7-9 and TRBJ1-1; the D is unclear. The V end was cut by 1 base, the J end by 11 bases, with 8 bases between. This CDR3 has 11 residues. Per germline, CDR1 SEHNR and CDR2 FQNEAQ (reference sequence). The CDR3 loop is CASSLVGRAFF. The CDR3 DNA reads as TGTGCCAGCAGCTTAGTCGGGAGGGCTTTCTTT.

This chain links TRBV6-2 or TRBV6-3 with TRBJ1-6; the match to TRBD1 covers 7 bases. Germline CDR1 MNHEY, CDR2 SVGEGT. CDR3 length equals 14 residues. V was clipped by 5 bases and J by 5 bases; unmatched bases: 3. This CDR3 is CASSPQGHNSPLHF. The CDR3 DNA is TGTGCCAGCAGTCCACAGGGGCATAATTCACCCCTCCACTTT.

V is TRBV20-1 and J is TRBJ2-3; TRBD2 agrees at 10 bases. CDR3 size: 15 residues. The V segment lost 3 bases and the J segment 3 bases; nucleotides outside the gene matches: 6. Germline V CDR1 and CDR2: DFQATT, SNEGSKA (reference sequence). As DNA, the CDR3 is TGCAGTGCTAGTCGACCACTAGCGGGGACAGATACGCAGTATTTT. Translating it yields CSASRPLAGTDTQYF.

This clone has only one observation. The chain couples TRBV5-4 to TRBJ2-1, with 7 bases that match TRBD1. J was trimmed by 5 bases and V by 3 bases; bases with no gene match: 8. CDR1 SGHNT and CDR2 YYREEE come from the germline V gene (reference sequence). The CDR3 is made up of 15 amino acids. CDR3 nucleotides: TGTGCCAGCAGCTCTCCCGGGACAGCCCACAATGAGCAGTTCTTC. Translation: CASSSPGTAHNEQFF.